This T cell receptor beta chain was identified during a study of regulatory T cells in long-lasting Graves disease. The time point denotes: persistent/refractory GD, antithyroid drugs over 5 years with positive TRAb. With RNA extracted from PBMCs as input, the TCR library was made. Both iRepertoire HTBI primers and Arm-PCR of CDR3 regions were used to build the TCR beta libraries. TCRdb ran MiXCR on the multiplex PCR reads and lists one entry per CDR3 protein. The repertoire has about 470,000 distinct CDR3 sequences, less than 25% of them found once; the top ten carry 6.5% to 10%. Notes on the study in general: Clonotypes that were public and shared totalled roughly 3,000 in persistent patients versus roughly 1,000 in new patients.

Comments on this clonotype: Its specificity is unknown. No conserved phenylalanine or tryptophan ends this CDR3, so it is likely a read error.

The receptor was derived from a female donor with Graves disease. Sample: peripheral blood mononuclear cells (PBMCs), taken when the disease was refractory, from a patient treated with antithyroid drugs.

This CDR3 is CAGQPREHRGQPQHL. CDR3 nucleotides: TGTGCCGGCCAACCGCGGGAGCACAGGGGACAGCCCCAGCATCTT. This sequence joins TRBV28 and TRBJ1-5; TRBD1 matches at 7 bases. Losses at the gene ends were 11 bases for V and 7 bases for J; bases not matched to a gene: 17. The CDR3 consists of 15 residues. CDR1 and CDR2 (germline): MDHEN, SYDVKM.